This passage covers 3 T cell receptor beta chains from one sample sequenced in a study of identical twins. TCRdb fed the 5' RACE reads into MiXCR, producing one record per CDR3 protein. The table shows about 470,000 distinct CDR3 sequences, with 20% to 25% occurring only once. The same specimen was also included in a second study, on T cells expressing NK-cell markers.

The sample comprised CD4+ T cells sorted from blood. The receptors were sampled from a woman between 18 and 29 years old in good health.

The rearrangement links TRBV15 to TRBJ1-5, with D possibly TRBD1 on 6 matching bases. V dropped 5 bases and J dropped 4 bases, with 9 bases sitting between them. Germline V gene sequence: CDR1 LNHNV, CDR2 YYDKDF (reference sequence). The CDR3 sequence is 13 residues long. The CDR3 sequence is CATSGQGNQPQHF. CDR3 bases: TGTGCCACCAGCGGTCAGGGGAATCAGCCCCAGCATTTT.

CDR3 in DNA: TGCAGTGCCGGACAGGGAGGTCAGCCCCAGCATTTT. Amino acid sequence: CSAGQGGQPQHF. The J gene is TRBJ1-5, the V gene TRBV20-1, with 8 nucleotides matching TRBD1. This CDR3 is built from 12 residues. J gave up 6 bases and V 6 bases, and 4 bases lay outside the gene matches. Germline values: CDR1 DFQATT, CDR2 SNEGSKA (reference sequence).

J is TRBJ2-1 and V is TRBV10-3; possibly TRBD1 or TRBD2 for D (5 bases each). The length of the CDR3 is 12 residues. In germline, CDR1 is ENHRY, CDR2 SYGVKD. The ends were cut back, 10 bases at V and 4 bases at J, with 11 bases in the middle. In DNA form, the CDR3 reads TGTGCCAACCGGGACGAATACAATGAGCAGTTCTTC. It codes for CANRDEYNEQFF.